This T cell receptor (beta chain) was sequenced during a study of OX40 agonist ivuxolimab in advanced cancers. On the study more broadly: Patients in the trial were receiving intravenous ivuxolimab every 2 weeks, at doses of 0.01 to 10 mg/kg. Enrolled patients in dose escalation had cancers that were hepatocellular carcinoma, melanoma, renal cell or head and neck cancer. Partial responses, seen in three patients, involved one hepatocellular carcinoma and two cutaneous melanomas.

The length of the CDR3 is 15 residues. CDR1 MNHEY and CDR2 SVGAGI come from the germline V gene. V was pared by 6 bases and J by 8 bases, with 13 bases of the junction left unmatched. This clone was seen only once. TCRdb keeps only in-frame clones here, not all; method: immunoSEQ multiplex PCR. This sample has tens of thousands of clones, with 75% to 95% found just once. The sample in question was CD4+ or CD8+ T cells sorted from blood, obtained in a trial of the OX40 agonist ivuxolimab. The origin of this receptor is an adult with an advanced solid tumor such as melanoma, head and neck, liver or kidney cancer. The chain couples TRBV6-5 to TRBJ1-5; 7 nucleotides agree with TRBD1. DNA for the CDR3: TGTGCCAGCAGGAACTCCGGACAGGCCCGGGAGCCCCAGCATTTT. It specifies CASRNSGQAREPQHF.